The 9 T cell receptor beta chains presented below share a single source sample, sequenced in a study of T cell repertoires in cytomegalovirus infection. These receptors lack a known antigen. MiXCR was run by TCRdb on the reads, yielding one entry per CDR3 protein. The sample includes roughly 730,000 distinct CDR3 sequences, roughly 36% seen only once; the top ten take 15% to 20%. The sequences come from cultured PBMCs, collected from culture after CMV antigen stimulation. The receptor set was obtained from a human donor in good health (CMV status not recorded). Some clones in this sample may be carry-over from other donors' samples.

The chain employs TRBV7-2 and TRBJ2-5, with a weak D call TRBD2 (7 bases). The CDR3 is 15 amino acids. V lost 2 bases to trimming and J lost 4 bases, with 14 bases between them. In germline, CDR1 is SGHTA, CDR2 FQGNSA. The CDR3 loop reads CASSLKGGSGETQYF. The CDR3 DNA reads TGTGCCAGCAGCTTAAAGGGGGGGTCAGGAGAGACCCAGTACTTC.

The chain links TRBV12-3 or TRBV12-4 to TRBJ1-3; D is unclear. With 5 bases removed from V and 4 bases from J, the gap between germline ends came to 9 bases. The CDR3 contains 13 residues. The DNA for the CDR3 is TGTGCCAGCAGTATCCCCAGCGGAAACACCATATATTTT. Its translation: CASSIPSGNTIYF.

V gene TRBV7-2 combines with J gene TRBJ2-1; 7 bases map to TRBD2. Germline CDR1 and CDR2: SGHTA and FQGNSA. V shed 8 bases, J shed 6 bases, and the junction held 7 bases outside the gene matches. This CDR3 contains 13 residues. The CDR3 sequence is CASLAGVSNEQFF. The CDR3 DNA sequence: TGTGCCAGCTTAGCGGGTGTCTCCAATGAGCAGTTCTTC.

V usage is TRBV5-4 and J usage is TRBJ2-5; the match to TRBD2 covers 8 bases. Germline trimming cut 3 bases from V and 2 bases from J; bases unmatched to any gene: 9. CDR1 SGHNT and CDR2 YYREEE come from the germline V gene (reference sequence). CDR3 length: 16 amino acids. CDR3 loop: CASSSGLSSGQETQYF. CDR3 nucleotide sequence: TGTGCCAGCAGCTCAGGACTGTCTAGCGGGCAAGAGACCCAGTACTTC.

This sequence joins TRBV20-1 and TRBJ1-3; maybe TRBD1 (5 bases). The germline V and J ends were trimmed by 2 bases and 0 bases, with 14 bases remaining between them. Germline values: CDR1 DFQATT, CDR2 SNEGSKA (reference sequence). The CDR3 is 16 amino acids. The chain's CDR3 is CSARQVGTGSGNTIYF. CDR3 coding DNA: TGCAGTGCTAGACAGGTCGGGACTGGCTCTGGAAACACCATATATTTT.

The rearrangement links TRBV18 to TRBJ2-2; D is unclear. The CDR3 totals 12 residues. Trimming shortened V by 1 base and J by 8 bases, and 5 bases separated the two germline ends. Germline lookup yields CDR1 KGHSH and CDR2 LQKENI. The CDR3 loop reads CASSPRQGELFF. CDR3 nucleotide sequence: TGTGCCAGCTCACCACGGCAAGGGGAGCTGTTTTTT.

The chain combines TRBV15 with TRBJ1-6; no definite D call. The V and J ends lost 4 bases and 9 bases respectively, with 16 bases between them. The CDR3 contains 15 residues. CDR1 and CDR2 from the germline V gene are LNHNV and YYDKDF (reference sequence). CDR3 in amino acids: CATSKGLPQRSPLHF. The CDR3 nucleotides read TGTGCCACCAGCAAAGGACTCCCGCAGCGTTCACCCCTCCACTTT.

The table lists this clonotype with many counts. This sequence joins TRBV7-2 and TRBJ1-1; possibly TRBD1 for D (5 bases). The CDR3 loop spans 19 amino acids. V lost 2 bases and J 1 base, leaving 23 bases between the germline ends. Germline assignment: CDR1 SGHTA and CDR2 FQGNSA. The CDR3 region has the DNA TGTGCCAGCAGCTTACGGGTGGCAGGGAATGTGAAGGGGAACACTGAAGCTTTCTTT. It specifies CASSLRVAGNVKGNTEAFF.

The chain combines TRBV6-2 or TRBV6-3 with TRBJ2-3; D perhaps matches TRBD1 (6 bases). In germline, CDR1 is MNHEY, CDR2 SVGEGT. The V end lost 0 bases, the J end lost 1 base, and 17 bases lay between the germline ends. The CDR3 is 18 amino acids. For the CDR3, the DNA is TGTGCCAGCAGTTACTCGTTTGAGGGACATATTCGCACAGATACGCAGTATTTT. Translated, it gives CASSYSFEGHIRTDTQYF.